This T cell receptor (beta chain) originates from a study of CD8 T cells in ankylosing spondylitis. Study findings and constraints: Ankylosing spondylitis blood appeared to carry a characteristic TCR beta motif of fewer than 10 highly homologous variants. A number of the motif variants had already been described in reactive arthritis synovial fluid and blood. The authors reported significant enrichment of disease-linked clones in matched ankylosing spondylitis synovial fluid.

It was by quantitative 5'-RACE with molecular barcodes that TCR beta libraries were made. MiXCR, run by TCRdb on the 5' RACE reads, gives a single entry per CDR3 protein. In the table there are about 750,000 distinct CDR3 sequences, around a fifth of which are singletons. Only a few counts were recorded for this clonotype. Its antigen remains unidentified. Per the germline V gene, CDR1 is MNHEY and CDR2 is SMNVEV (reference sequence). The CDR3 loop spans 15 amino acids. Losses at the gene ends were 5 bases for V and 6 bases for J; bases not matched to a gene: 11. The sequence was collected from a male donor with ankylosing spondylitis. The J gene is TRBJ2-7, the V gene TRBV27; TRBD1 agrees at 9 bases. The sequenced sample consisted of blood, either unsorted or a sorted T cell fraction (not recorded which). CDR3 residues: CASSVPGQGIREQYF. The CDR3 nucleotides read TGTGCCAGCAGTGTACCGGGACAGGGTATCCGCGAGCAGTACTTC.